The 25 T cell receptor beta chains given below trace back to one sample, sequenced in a study of blood T cell repertoires in COVID-19. Data came from immunoSEQ multiplex PCR; TCRdb stores just in-frame clones and leaves some out. Of 120,000 to 150,000 clones listed, 80% to 85% are singletons. Source material: peripheral blood. The origin of the receptors is a human donor in a cohort sampled during active COVID-19.

CDR3 protein: CASSLSLQGDYGYTF. CDR3 bases: TGTGCCAGCAGCCTATCCCTCCAGGGGGACTATGGCTACACCTTC. The V call is TRBV7-9, the J call TRBJ1-2; 7 bases fit TRBD1. Germline CDR1 and CDR2: SEHNR and FQNEAQ (reference sequence). V shed 5 bases and J 3 bases; nucleotides not matched to a gene: 9. This CDR3 has 15 residues.

The chain links TRBV5-1 to TRBJ1-5; 9 bases align to TRBD1. J lost 7 bases, V lost 0 bases, and 5 bases had no gene match. This CDR3 has 15 residues. Looked up from germline, CDR1 is SGHRS and CDR2 is YFSETQ. CDR3 protein: CASSLDGGQGQPQHF. CDR3 DNA sequence: TGCGCCAGCAGCTTGGACGGGGGACAGGGCCAGCCCCAGCATTTT.

This sequence joins TRBV19 and TRBJ1-5, with 11 bases fitting TRBD1. This CDR3 comprises 19 residues. Losses at the gene ends were 6 bases for V and 2 bases for J; bases not matched to a gene: 15. The germline gives CDR1 LNHDA, CDR2 SQIVND (reference sequence). CDR3 nucleotide sequence: TGTGCCAGTAGCACCTACCACCGGGACAGGGGGAAGCGCAATCAGCCCCAGCATTTT. Translated: CASSTYHRDRGKRNQPQHF. The whole variable domain, remainder taken from reference TRBV19 and TRBJ1-5, is DGGITQSPKYLFRKEGQNVTLSCEQNLNHDAMYWYRQDPGQGLRLIYYSQIVNDFQKGDIAEGYSVSREKKESFPLTVTSAQKNPTAFYLCASSTYHRDRGKRNQPQHFGDGTRLSIL.

This chain links TRBV7-2 with TRBJ2-5, with D possibly being TRBD1 (6 bases). The CDR3 has 18 residues. V was trimmed by 5 bases and J by 4 bases, leaving 26 bases between them. Germline values: CDR1 SGHTA, CDR2 FQGNSA. CDR3 region: CASSVRWIPAGVGETQYF. As DNA, the CDR3 is TGTGCCAGCAGCGTAAGGTGGATCCCTGCAGGGGTGGGAGAGACCCAGTACTTC. Complete variable domain (other parts from reference TRBV7-2 and TRBJ2-5): GAGVSQSPSNKVTEKGKDVELRCDPISGHTALYWYRQSLGQGLEFLIYFQGNSAPDKSGLPSDRFSAERTGGSVSTLTIQRTQQEDSAVYLCASSVRWIPAGVGETQYFGPGTRLLVL.

The chain carries TRBV7-2 and TRBJ1-1; possibly TRBD1 for D (5 bases). The V gene's germline CDR1 is SGHTA and CDR2 FQGNSA. The CDR3 consists of 14 residues. Trimming left V 4 bases short and J 4 bases short, with 13 bases between. CDR3 DNA: TGTGCCAGCAGCTCCCAGGGTGGCAGCACTGAAGCTTTCTTT. It yields the protein CASSSQGGSTEAFF.

The chain employs TRBV18 and TRBJ2-3, with D possibly being TRBD1 (5 bases). The germline CDR1 and CDR2 sequences are KGHSH and LQKENI. The CDR3 totals 16 residues. Trimming took off 2 bases at V and 0 bases at J, with 12 bases between the two ends. The CDR3 region is CASSPSLTASTDTQYF. CDR3 DNA sequence: TGTGCCAGCTCACCAAGCCTGACAGCTAGCACAGATACGCAGTATTTT.

The rearrangement uses TRBV19 and TRBJ1-3; 7 bases map to TRBD1. The CDR3 spans 15 residues. Germline CDR1 is LNHDA and CDR2 is SQIVND (reference sequence). The V gene end was trimmed by 5 bases and the J gene end by 0 bases; junction bases not matched to a gene: 4. The chain's CDR3 is CASSGQAASGNTIYF. The CDR3 coding sequence is TGTGCCAGTAGTGGACAGGCGGCCTCTGGAAACACCATATATTTT.

The V and J genes are TRBV2 and TRBJ2-7, with TRBD1 matching 9 bases. The CDR3 is 15 residues long. The germline CDR1 and CDR2 sequences are SNHLY and FYNNEI. The trim removed 5 bases at V and 1 base at J, leaving 6 bases unmatched. CDR3 DNA sequence: TGTGCCAGCAGTTTACAGGGGGCGGTATCCTACGAGCAGTACTTC. Translating gives CASSLQGAVSYEQYF.

This chain links TRBV19 with TRBJ1-4; TRBD1 is a possible D gene (6 bases). V shed 5 bases and J shed 4 bases, with 17 bases lying between them. The CDR3 runs to 16 residues. Germline CDR1 LNHDA, CDR2 SQIVND (reference sequence). Here the CDR3 reads CASSSPRDIGNEKLFF. The CDR3 DNA reads as TGTGCCAGTAGTTCTCCTCGGGACATCGGTAATGAAAAACTGTTTTTT.

The chain has TRBV15 and TRBJ1-1, with D perhaps matching TRBD1 (5 bases). Trimming took 5 bases from V and 5 from J, leaving 18 bases between them. CDR3 length: 15 residues. CDR1 is LNHNV and CDR2 is YYDKDF in the germline V gene (reference sequence). The CDR3: CATSPQAQGWTEAFF. DNA for the CDR3: TGTGCCACCAGCCCCCAAGCTCAGGGCTGGACTGAAGCTTTCTTT.

The rearrangement links TRBV7-8 to TRBJ1-1; 7 bases are shared with TRBD1. Germline CDR1 SGHVS, CDR2 FQNEAQ. V was pared by 2 bases and J by 10 bases, with 7 bases of the junction left unmatched. There are 13 residues in the CDR3. This CDR3 reads CASSLRGQRRAFF. The CDR3 nucleotides read TGTGCCAGCAGCTTAAGGGGGCAACGCCGAGCTTTCTTT. The full variable domain, in which reference TRBV7-8 and TRBJ1-1 provide the parts outside the CDR3, is GAGVSQSPRYKVAKRGQDVALRCDPISGHVSLFWYQQALGQGPEFLTYFQNEAQLDKSGLPSDRFFAERPEGSVSTLKIQRTQQEDSAVYLCASSLRGQRRAFFGQGTRLTVV.

The rearrangement links TRBV5-4 to TRBJ1-6; D is possibly TRBD1 (6 bases). This CDR3 is 16 amino acids long. Germline V gene data show CDR1 as SGHNT and CDR2 as YYREEE (reference sequence). Trimming stripped 0 bases from V and 10 bases from J, with 17 bases between. The CDR3 bases are TGTGCCAGCAGCTTGGATAGGACCAAAGGGGGATCACCCCTCCACTTT. Residues: CASSLDRTKGGSPLHF.

The rearrangement uses TRBV21-1 and TRBJ1-4; the listed D gene, TRBD1, was not tested against the DNA. TRBV21-1 is annotated as a pseudogene. There are 19 residues in the CDR3. CDR3 coding DNA: TGTGCCAGCAGCAAGCCAGGCGAAAAATCCAGGGGGTTTTATGAAAAACTGTTTTTT. As protein: CASSKPGEKSRGFYEKLFF.

The V call is TRBV27, the J call TRBJ2-7; no clear D gene. Trimming pared 3 bases from V and 7 bases from J, leaving 19 bases between. Germline CDR1 is MNHEY and CDR2 is SMNVEV (reference sequence). The CDR3 loop spans 15 amino acids. CDR3 residues: CASSFPGSIPREQYF. The CDR3 DNA is TGTGCCAGCAGTTTCCCCGGGTCAATTCCAAGGGAGCAGTACTTC.

V usage is TRBV18 and J usage is TRBJ1-2, with TRBD1 matching over 9 bases. This CDR3 is built from 14 residues. V shed 0 bases and J 5 bases; nucleotides not matched to a gene: 1. The germline CDR1 and CDR2 sequences are KGHSH and LQKENI. DNA for the CDR3: TGTGCCAGCTCACCACCGGACAGGGGATATGGCTACACCTTC. Encoded protein: CASSPPDRGYGYTF.

The chain recombines TRBV7-2 with TRBJ1-3; D uncertain. This CDR3 has 12 residues. V gave up 7 bases and J gave up 8 bases, with 12 bases separating them. Germline loops: CDR1 SGHTA, CDR2 FQGNSA. CDR3 in DNA: TGTGCCAGCACCCCGAACTCGGACACCATATATTTT. Translated, it gives CASTPNSDTIYF. The whole variable domain, filled in from reference TRBV7-2 and TRBJ1-3, reads GAGVSQSPSNKVTEKGKDVELRCDPISGHTALYWYRQSLGQGLEFLIYFQGNSAPDKSGLPSDRFSAERTGGSVSTLTIQRTQQEDSAVYLCASTPNSDTIYFGEGSWLTVV.

The chain joins TRBV7-2 to TRBJ1-2; D gene unclear. CDR3 length: 14 residues. Trimming shortened V by 1 base and J by 4 bases, and 10 bases separated the two germline ends. Germline CDR1 is SGHTA and CDR2 is FQGNSA. The chain's CDR3 is CASSLGPGLYGYTF. CDR3 DNA sequence: TGTGCCAGCAGCTTAGGCCCCGGTCTCTATGGCTACACCTTC.

This clone was observed a single time. This rearrangement joins TRBV4-3 to TRBJ2-4, with TRBD2 matching over 11 bases. This CDR3 spans 15 amino acids. Trimming at V came to 1 base and at J to 6 bases, leaving 2 bases not matched to a gene. Germline V lookup: CDR1 LGHNA, CDR2 YSLEER. CDR3 DNA: TGCGCCAGCAGCCAAGTAGCGGGGGGGCGAAACATTCAGTACTTC. Its protein is CASSQVAGGRNIQYF.

Details on this clone: Other DNA sequences within the sample encode an identical CDR3. This rearrangement joins TRBV6-4 to TRBJ1-5; TRBD1 matches at 10 bases. Germline CDR1 is MRHNA and CDR2 is SNTAGT. The CDR3 loop spans 13 amino acids. After removal of 8 bases from V and 2 bases from J, the junction contained 0 bases not matched to a gene. The CDR3 region has the DNA TGTGCCAGCGGGACAGGGGGCAATCAGCCCCAGCATTTT. Translation gives CASGTGGNQPQHF.

The rearrangement joins TRBV27 to TRBJ2-1; possibly TRBD2 for D (6 bases). The CDR3 is 11 amino acids. Germline CDR1 and CDR2: MNHEY and SMNVEV (reference sequence). Trimming pared 6 bases from V and 10 bases from J, leaving 10 bases between. DNA for the CDR3: TGTGCCAGCAGCCGCCGGGAGGAGCAGTTCTTC. This encodes CASSRREEQFF.

The J gene is TRBJ1-3, the V gene TRBV30, with D perhaps matching TRBD1 (6 bases). The ends were cut back, 4 bases at V and 4 bases at J, with 17 bases in the middle. The length of the CDR3 is 15 residues. CDR1 GTSNPN and CDR2 SVGIG come from the germline V gene (reference sequence). The CDR3 coding sequence is TGTGCCTGGATCATTCTGGGGCAGGGGGGAAACACCATATATTTT. Translating it yields CAWIILGQGGNTIYF.

This clone was counted at least ten times. The chain uses TRBV7-3 and TRBJ2-7, with 10 nucleotides matching TRBD1. V lost 5 bases, J lost 6 bases, and 4 bases stayed unmatched. CDR3 length equals 13 residues. Germline V gene data show CDR1 as SGHTA and CDR2 as FQGTGA. This CDR3 reads CASSRGTGAEQYF. The CDR3 DNA follows: TGTGCCAGCAGCCGGGGGACAGGGGCCGAGCAGTACTTC.

This clone showed up just a few times. The chain links TRBV11-2 to TRBJ2-1; D is possibly TRBD2 (6 bases). Germline loops: CDR1 SGHAT, CDR2 FQNNGV. The V and J ends lost 6 bases and 1 base respectively, with 10 bases between them. The CDR3 is 14 amino acids. The CDR3 DNA sequence: TGTGCCAGCAGAACGCGGGGTTCCTACAATGAGCAGTTCTTC. It translates to CASRTRGSYNEQFF.

This rearrangement joins TRBV4-1 to TRBJ2-1; unclear D gene. The CDR3 loop spans 11 amino acids. V shed 7 bases and J shed 5 bases, with 6 bases lying between them. CDR1 and CDR2 from the germline V gene are MGHRA and YSYEKL. DNA of the CDR3: TGCGCCAGCAACGGAGACAATGAGCAGTTCTTC. This codes for CASNGDNEQFF.

V is TRBV6-1 and J is TRBJ2-7; D gene unclear. Trimming shortened V by 3 bases and J by 3 bases, and 3 bases separated the two germline ends. The CDR3 extends over 11 amino acids. Germline CDR1 and CDR2: MNHNS and SASEGT. CDR3 protein: CASSDNYEQYF. CDR3 in DNA: TGTGCCAGCAGTGACAACTACGAGCAGTACTTC.